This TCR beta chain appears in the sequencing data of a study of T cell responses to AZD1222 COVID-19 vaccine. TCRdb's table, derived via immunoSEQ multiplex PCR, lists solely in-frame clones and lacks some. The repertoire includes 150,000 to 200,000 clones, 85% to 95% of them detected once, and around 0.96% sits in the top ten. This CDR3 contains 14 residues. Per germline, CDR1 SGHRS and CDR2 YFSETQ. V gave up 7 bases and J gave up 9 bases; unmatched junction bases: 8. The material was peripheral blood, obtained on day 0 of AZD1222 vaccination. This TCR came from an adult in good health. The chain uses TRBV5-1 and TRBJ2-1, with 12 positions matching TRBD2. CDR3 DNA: TGCGCCAGCTGTCGGACTAGCGGGGATGTTGAGCAGTTCTTC. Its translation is CASCRTSGDVEQFF.